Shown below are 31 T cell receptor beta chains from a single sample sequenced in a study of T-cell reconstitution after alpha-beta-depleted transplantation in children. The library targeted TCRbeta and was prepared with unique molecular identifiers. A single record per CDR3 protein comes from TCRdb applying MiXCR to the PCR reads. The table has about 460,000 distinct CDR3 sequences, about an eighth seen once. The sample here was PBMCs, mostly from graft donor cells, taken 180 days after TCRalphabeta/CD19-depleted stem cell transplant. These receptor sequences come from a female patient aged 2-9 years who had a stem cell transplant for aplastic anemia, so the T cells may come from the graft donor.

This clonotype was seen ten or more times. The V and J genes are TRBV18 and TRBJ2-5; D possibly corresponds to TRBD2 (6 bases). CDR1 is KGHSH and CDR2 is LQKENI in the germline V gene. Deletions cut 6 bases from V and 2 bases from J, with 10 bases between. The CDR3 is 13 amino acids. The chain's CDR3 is CASSPGVQETQYF. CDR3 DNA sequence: TGTGCCAGCTCCCCGGGAGTACAAGAGACCCAGTACTTC. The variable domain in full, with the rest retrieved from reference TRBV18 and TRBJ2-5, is NAGVMQNPRHLVRRRGQEARLRCSPMKGHSHVYWYRQLPEEGLKFMVYLQKENIIDESGMPKERFSAEFPKEGPSILRIQQVVRGDSAAYFCASSPGVQETQYFGPGTRLLVL.

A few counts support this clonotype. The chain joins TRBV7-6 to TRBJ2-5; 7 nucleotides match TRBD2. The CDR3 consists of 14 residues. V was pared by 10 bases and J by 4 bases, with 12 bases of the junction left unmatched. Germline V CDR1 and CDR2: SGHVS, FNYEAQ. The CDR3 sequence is CAIMVGLGGETQYF. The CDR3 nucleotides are TGTGCCATTATGGTTGGACTAGGTGGAGAGACCCAGTACTTC. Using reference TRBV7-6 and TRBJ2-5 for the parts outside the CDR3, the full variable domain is GAGVSQSPRYKVTKRGQDVALRCDPISGHVSLYWYRQALGQGPEFLTYFNYEAQQDKSGLPNDRFSAERPEGSISTLTIQRTEQRDSAMYRCAIMVGLGGETQYFGPGTRLLVL.

CDR3 in DNA: TGTGCCAGCACCAGCGTCACCTACAATGAGCAGTTCTTC. As protein: CASTSVTYNEQFF. J is TRBJ2-1 and V is TRBV6-2 or TRBV6-3; no definite D call. The CDR3 length is 13 residues. CDR1 MNHEY and CDR2 SVGEGT come from the germline V gene. Trimming pared 7 bases from V and 2 bases from J, leaving 9 bases between.

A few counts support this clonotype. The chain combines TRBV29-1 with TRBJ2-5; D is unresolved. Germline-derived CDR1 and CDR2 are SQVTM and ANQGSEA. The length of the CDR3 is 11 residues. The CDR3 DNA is TGCACCGTAGGCCGCGAAGAGACCCAGTACTTC. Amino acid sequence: CTVGREETQYF.

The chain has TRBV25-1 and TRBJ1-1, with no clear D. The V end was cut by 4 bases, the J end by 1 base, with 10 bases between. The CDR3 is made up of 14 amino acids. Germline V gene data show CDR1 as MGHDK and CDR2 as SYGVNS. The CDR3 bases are TGTGCCAGCAGTGCTCATGGGAGGAACACTGAAGCTTTCTTT. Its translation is CASSAHGRNTEAFF.

CDR3 nucleotide sequence: TGTGCCAGCAGCCCCCGAGGGACTAGCGGGAGGCTTGGGAAGAGCTCCTACAATGAGCAGTTCTTC. Its protein is CASSPRGTSGRLGKSSYNEQFF. The chain links TRBV4-2 to TRBJ2-1; 15 bases are a match to TRBD2. The ends lost 4 bases at V and 0 bases at J; junction bases unmatched: 16. The CDR3 sequence is 22 residues long. Germline loops: CDR1 LGHNA, CDR2 YNFKEQ.

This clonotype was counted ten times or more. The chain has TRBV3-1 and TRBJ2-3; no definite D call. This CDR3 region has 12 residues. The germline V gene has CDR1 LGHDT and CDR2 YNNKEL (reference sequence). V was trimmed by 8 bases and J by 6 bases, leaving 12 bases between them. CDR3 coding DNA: TGTGCCAGCTCAGGTGGATCTGATACGCAGTATTTT. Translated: CASSGGSDTQYF.

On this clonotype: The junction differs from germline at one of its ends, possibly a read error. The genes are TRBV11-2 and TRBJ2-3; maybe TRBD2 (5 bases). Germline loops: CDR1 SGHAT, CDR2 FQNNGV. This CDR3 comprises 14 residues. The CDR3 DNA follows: TGTGCCAGCAGCTTAAGCCCTAGCACAGATCCGCAGTATTTT. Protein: CASSLSPSTDPQYF.

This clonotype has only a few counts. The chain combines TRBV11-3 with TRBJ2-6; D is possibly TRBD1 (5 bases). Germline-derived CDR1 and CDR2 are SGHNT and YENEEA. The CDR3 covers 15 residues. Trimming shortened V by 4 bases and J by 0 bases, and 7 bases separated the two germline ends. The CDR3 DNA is TGTGCCAGCAGCTCAGGGATCTCTGGGGCCAACGTCCTGACTTTC. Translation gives CASSSGISGANVLTF.

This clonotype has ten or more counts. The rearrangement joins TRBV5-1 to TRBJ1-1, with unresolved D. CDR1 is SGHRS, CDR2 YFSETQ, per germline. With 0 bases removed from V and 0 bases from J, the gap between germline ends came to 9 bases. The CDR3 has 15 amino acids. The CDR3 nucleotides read TGCGCCAGCAGCTTGGAGGCGGGGATGAACACTGAAGCTTTCTTT. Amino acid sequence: CASSLEAGMNTEAFF.

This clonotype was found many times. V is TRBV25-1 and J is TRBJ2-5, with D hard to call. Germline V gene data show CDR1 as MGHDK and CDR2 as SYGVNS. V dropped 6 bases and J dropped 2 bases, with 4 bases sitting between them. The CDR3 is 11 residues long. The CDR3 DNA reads TGTGCCAGCAGGGGGCAAGAGACCCAGTACTTC. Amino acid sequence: CASRGQETQYF.

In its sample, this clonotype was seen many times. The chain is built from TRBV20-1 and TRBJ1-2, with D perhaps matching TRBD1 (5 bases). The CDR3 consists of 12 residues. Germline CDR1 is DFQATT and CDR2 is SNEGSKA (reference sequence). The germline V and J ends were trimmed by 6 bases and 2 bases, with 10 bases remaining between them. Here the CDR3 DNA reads TGCAGTGCCACCCAGGGAAACTATGGCTACACCTTC. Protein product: CSATQGNYGYTF.

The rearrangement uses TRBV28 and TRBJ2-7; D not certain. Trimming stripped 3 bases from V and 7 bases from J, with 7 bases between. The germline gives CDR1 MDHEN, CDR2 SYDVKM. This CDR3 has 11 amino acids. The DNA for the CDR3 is TGTGCCAGCAGTTTTTTTAGGGAGCAGTACTTC. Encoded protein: CASSFFREQYF.

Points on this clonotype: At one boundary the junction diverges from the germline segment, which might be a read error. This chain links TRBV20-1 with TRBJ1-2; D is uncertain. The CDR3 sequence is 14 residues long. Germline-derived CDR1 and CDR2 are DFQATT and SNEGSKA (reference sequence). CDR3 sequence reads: CSARAGQSDYGYPF. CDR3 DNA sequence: TGCAGTGCTAGGGCCGGGCAGAGCGACTATGGCTACCCCTTC.

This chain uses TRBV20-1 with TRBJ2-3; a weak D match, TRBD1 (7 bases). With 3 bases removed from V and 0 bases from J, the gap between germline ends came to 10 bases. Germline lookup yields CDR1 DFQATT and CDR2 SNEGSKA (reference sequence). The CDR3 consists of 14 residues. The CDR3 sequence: CSAREGASTDTQYF. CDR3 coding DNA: TGCAGTGCTAGGGAGGGGGCGAGCACAGATACGCAGTATTTT.

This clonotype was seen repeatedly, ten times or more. This CDR3 reads CASLLAGVNTGELFF. As DNA, the CDR3 is TGTGCCAGTCTACTAGCGGGGGTGAACACCGGGGAGCTGTTTTTT. The chain combines TRBV7-2 with TRBJ2-2; 11 bases map to TRBD2. V was pared by 9 bases and J by 1 base, with 4 bases of the junction left unmatched. Germline CDR1 and CDR2: SGHTA and FQGNSA. The length of the CDR3 is 15 residues.

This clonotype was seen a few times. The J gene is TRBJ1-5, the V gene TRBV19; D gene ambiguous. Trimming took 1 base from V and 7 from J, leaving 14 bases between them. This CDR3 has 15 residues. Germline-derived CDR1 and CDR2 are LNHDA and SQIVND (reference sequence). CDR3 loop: CASSIAGYGWQPQHF. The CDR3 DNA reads TGTGCCAGTAGTATAGCGGGGTACGGGTGGCAGCCCCAGCATTTT.

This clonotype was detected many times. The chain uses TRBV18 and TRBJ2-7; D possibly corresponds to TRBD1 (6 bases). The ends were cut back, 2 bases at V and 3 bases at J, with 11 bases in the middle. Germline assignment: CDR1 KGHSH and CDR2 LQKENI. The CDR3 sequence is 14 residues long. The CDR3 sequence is CASSPNQGNYEQYF. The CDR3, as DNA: TGTGCCAGCTCACCAAACCAGGGGAACTACGAGCAGTACTTC.

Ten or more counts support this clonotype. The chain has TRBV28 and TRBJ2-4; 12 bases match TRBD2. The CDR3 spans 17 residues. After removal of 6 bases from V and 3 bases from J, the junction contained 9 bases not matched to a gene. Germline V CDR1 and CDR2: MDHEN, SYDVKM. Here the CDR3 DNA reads TGTGCCAGCAGGCCGACTAGCGGGAGCTACGTCAAAAACATTCAGTACTTC. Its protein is CASRPTSGSYVKNIQYF.

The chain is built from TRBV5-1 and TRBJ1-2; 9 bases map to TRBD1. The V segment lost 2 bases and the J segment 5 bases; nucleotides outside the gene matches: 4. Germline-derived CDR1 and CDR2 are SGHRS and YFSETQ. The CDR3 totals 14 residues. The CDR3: CASSFGTGTYGYTF. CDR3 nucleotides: TGCGCCAGCAGCTTCGGGACAGGGACTTATGGCTACACCTTC. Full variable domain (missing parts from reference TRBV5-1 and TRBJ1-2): KAGVTQTPRYLIKTRGQQVTLSCSPISGHRSVSWYQQTPGQGLQFLFEYFSETQRNKGNFPGRFSGRQFSNSRSEMNVSTLELGDSALYLCASSFGTGTYGYTFGSGTRLTVV.

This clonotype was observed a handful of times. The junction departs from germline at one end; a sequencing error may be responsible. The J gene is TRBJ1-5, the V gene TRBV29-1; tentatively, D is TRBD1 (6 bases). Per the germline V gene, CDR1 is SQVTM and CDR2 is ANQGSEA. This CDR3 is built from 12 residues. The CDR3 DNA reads TGCAGCGTTGTGGGTTTGGAGGGGGATACTAGATTT. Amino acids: CSVVGLEGDTRF.

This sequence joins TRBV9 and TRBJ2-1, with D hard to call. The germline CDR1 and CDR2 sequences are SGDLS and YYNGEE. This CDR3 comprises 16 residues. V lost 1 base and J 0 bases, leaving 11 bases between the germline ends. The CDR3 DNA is TGTGCCAGCAGCGTACCCCCTTGGGGCTCCTACAATGAGCAGTTCTTC. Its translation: CASSVPPWGSYNEQFF. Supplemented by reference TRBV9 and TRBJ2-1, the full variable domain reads DSGVTQTPKHLITATGQRVTLRCSPRSGDLSVYWYQQSLDQGLQFLIQYYNGEERAKGNILERFSAQQFPDLHSELNLSSLELGDSALYFCASSVPPWGSYNEQFFGPGTRLTVL.

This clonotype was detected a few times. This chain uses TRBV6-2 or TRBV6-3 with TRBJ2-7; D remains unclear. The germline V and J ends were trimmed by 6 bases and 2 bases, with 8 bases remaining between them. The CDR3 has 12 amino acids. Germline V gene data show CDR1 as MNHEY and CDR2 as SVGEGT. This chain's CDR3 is CASSKGTYEQYV. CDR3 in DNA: TGTGCCAGCAGCAAAGGGACCTACGAGCAGTACGTC.

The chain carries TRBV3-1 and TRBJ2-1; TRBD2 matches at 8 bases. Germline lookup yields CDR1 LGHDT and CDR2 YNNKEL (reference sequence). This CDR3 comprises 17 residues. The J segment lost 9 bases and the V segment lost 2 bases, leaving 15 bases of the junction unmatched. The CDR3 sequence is CASSQFPSPGLEVEQFF. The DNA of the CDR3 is TGTGCCAGCAGCCAATTCCCCTCCCCGGGACTAGAGGTTGAGCAGTTCTTC.

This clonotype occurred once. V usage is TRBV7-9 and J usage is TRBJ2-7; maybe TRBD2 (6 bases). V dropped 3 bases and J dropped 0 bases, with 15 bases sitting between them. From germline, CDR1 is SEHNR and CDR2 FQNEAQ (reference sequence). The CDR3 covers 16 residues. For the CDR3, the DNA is TGTGCCAGCAGCTTCCACGGGAGAGGGAGCTCCTACGAGCAGTACGTC. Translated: CASSFHGRGSSYEQYV.

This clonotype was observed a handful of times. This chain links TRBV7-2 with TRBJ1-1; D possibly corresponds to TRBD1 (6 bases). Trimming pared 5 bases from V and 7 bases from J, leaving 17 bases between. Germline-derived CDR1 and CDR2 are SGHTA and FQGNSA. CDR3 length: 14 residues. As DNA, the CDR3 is TGTGCCAGCAGCGCCCTCCGGGGGCTCGGTGAAGCTTTCTTT. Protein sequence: CASSALRGLGEAFF.

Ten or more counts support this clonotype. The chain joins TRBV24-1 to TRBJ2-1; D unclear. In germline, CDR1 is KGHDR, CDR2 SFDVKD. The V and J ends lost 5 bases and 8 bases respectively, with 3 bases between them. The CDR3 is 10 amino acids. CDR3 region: CATSVYEQFF. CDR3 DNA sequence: TGTGCCACCAGTGTGTATGAGCAGTTCTTC.

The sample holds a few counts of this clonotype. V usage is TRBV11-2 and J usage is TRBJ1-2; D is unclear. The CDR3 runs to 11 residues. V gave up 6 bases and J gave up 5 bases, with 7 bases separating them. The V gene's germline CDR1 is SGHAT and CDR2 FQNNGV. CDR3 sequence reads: CASSLIYGYTF. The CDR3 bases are TGTGCCAGCAGTTTGATATATGGCTACACCTTC.

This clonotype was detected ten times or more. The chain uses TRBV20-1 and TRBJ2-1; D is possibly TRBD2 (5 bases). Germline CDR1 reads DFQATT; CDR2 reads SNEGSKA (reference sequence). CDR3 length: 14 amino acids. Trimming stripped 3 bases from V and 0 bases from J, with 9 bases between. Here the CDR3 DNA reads TGCAGTGCTAGTCGAGGGAGCTCCTACAATGAGCAGTTCTTC. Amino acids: CSASRGSSYNEQFF.

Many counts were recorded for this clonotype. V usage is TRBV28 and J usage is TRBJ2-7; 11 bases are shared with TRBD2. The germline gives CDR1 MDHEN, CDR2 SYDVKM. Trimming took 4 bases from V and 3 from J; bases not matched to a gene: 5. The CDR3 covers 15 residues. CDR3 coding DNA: TGTGCCAGCAGTTATACGGGACTAGCGGACTACGAGCAGTACTTC. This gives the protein CASSYTGLADYEQYF.

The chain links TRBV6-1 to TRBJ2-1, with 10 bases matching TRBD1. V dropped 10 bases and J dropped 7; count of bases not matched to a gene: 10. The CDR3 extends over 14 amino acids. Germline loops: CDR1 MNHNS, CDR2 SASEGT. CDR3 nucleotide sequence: TGTGCCATAAAAAGGGACAGGGGCTTGAATGAGCAGTTCTTC. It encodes CAIKRDRGLNEQFF.